This T cell receptor (beta chain) stems from a study of metastatic and nonmetastatic thyroid tumors. By sample share, this clone is medium-sized (0.01 to 0.1%). The entire patient cohort was treatment-naive prior to thyroid surgery. The CDR3 totals 13 residues. Per the germline V gene, CDR1 is SGHAT and CDR2 is FQNNGV. V was trimmed by 5 bases and J by 7 bases, leaving 12 bases between them. In the authors' workflow: Variation in CDR3 across clinicopathological groups served as the basis for constructing a distant-metastasis classifier in papillary thyroid cancer. TCRdb re-called clones via MiXCR from the PCR reads. TCRdb's processing, not the authors', yielded these V and J calls. This sample has approximately 40,000 clones, with about 45% found just once.

This receptor was taken from a male donor with papillary thyroid cancer or a benign thyroid nodule (not recorded which). Some clones in this sample may be carry-over from other donors' samples. The chain has TRBV11-2 and TRBJ2-1; possibly TRBD1 for D (5 bases). Sequenced: tumor tissue. The CDR3 bases are TGTGCCAGCAGCCTGTCAGGGCTTAATGAGCAGTTCTTC. It encodes CASSLSGLNEQFF.